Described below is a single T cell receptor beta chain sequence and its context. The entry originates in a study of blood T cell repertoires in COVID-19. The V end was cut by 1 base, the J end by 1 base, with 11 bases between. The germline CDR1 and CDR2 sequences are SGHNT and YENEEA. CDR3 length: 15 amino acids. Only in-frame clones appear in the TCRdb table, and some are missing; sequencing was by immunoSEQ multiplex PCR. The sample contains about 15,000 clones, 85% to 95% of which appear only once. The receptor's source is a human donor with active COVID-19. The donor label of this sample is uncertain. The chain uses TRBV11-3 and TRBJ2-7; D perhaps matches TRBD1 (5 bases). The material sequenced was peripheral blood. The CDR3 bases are TGTGCCAGCAGCTTAGGACAGTCCCCTTCCTACGAGCAGTACTTC. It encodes CASSLGQSPSYEQYF.